These 24 T cell receptor beta chains were sequenced from one sample in a study of blood T cell repertoires in COVID-19. Sequencing was performed with immunoSEQ multiplex PCR; in TCRdb, only in-frame clones are kept and a portion is missing. The sample contains approximately 75,000 clones, approximately 80% of which appear only once. Sequenced material: peripheral blood. All receptors derive from a woman between 45 and 65 years old with acute or convalescent COVID-19.

The chain has TRBV5-1 and TRBJ1-2; no firm D call. The V and J ends lost 1 base and 0 bases respectively, with 10 bases between them. The CDR3 totals 15 residues. CDR1 and CDR2 (germline): SGHRS, YFSETQ. The CDR3 coding sequence is TGCGCCAGCAGCTTGTCGGACGGGGCTAACTATGGCTACACCTTC. Protein sequence: CASSLSDGANYGYTF. Full variable domain (missing parts from reference TRBV5-1 and TRBJ1-2): KAGVTQTPRYLIKTRGQQVTLSCSPISGHRSVSWYQQTPGQGLQFLFEYFSETQRNKGNFPGRFSGRQFSNSRSEMNVSTLELGDSALYLCASSLSDGANYGYTFGSGTRLTVV.

On this clone: One end of the junction varies from germline; a read error may be responsible. V and J are TRBV5-8 and TRBJ2-5, with D perhaps TRBD2 (5 bases). The germline gives CDR1 SGHTS, CDR2 YDEGEE. The CDR3 is 11 amino acids. The CDR3 loop is CASSSVGREHF. The DNA of the CDR3 is TGTGCCAGCAGCTCAGTTGGAAGGGAGCACTTC.

The chain is built from TRBV9 and TRBJ2-3, with D possibly TRBD2 on 6 matching bases. V was cut by 0 bases and J by 3 bases, with 14 bases left in between. Germline CDR1 is SGDLS and CDR2 is YYNGEE. The length of the CDR3 is 16 residues. The CDR3 coding sequence is TGTGCCAGCAGCGTAGGCCTCAGACTAGTAACAGATACGCAGTATTTT. It yields the protein CASSVGLRLVTDTQYF.

The chain links TRBV6-5 to TRBJ2-3, with 8 bases fitting TRBD2. The CDR3 loop spans 14 amino acids. In germline, CDR1 is MNHEY, CDR2 SVGAGI. Losses at the gene ends were 11 bases for V and 5 bases for J; bases not matched to a gene: 12. The CDR3 here is CAAGDGRAGDTQYF. In DNA form, the CDR3 reads TGTGCCGCCGGGGACGGGAGGGCGGGAGATACGCAGTATTTT.

The genes are TRBV30 and TRBJ2-7; 12 bases agree with TRBD2. Germline CDR1 is GTSNPN and CDR2 is SVGIG (reference sequence). Unmatched junction bases numbered 0, after V lost 3 bases and J lost 3 bases. The CDR3 covers 13 residues. The CDR3, as DNA: TGTGCCTGGAGGACTAGCGGGGGCTACGAGCAGTACTTC. This codes for CAWRTSGGYEQYF. Based on the CDR3 plus reference TRBV30 and TRBJ2-7, the full variable domain is SQTIHQWPATLVQPVGSPLSLECTVEGTSNPNLYWYRQAAGRGLQLLFYSVGIGQISSEVPQNLSASRPQDRQFILSSKKLLLSDSGFYLCAWRTSGGYEQYFGPGTRLTVT.

In DNA, the CDR3 is TGTGCCAGCTCAGGGGGGGCGAACACTGAAGCTTTCTTT. It is translated as CASSGGANTEAFF. The V call is TRBV18, the J call TRBJ1-1; possibly TRBD1 for D (6 bases). In germline, CDR1 is KGHSH, CDR2 LQKENI. Trimming cost V 5 bases and J 1 base, with 8 bases left between them. The CDR3 contains 13 residues.

The genes are TRBV6-5 and TRBJ2-7; TRBD2 might be the D (5 bases). Germline V gene data show CDR1 as MNHEY and CDR2 as SVGAGI. The CDR3 loop spans 14 amino acids. The V and J ends lost 6 bases and 7 bases respectively, with 19 bases between them. The DNA of the CDR3 is TGTGCCAGCAGGAGTGAACCTGGGAGAACGGAGCAGTACTTC. Its translation is CASRSEPGRTEQYF.

This clone showed up just once. The gene calls are TRBV27 and TRBJ1-1; 8 bases agree with TRBD1. The CDR3 loop spans 15 amino acids. Germline lookup yields CDR1 MNHEY and CDR2 SMNVEV (reference sequence). After removal of 6 bases from V and 0 bases from J, the junction contained 6 bases not matched to a gene. CDR3 protein: CASRDRVSMNTEAFF. In nucleotides, the CDR3 is TGTGCCAGCAGGGACAGGGTTTCTATGAACACTGAAGCTTTCTTT.

The rearrangement links TRBV5-1 to TRBJ1-4; no reliable D call. V lost 1 base and J lost 11, with 15 bases in between. This CDR3 comprises 14 residues. CDR1 is SGHRS, CDR2 YFSETQ, per germline. CDR3 in DNA: TGCGCCAGCAGCTTGTCGGCAGGTTCTTCGAAACTGTTTTTT. Its protein is CASSLSAGSSKLFF.

The CDR3 here is CASSLPGGLGQAKEQYF. The CDR3 DNA reads TGTGCCAGCAGCCTTCCCGGGGGGCTGGGACAGGCGAAGGAGCAGTACTTC. The genes are TRBV28 and TRBJ2-7; TRBD1 might be the D (8 bases). Trimming stripped 6 bases from V and 7 bases from J, with 28 bases between. The germline gives CDR1 MDHEN, CDR2 SYDVKM. The CDR3 has 17 residues.

The chain uses TRBV28 and TRBJ2-7; 8 positions match TRBD2. This CDR3 comprises 15 residues. The V gene's germline CDR1 is MDHEN and CDR2 SYDVKM. The V gene end was trimmed by 8 bases and the J gene end by 2 bases; junction bases not matched to a gene: 11. The CDR3 sequence is CASARGGAAAYEQYF. CDR3 DNA: TGTGCCAGCGCTCGGGGGGGGGCAGCCGCCTACGAGCAGTACTTC.

The V call is TRBV6-5, the J call TRBJ1-6; 8 bases agree with TRBD1. The CDR3 is made up of 15 amino acids. V lost 6 bases to trimming and J lost 8 bases; unmatched junction nucleotides: 9. Per germline, CDR1 MNHEY and CDR2 SVGAGI. The CDR3: CASRPTGVGDSPLHF. In DNA form, the CDR3 reads TGTGCCAGCAGACCGACAGGGGTAGGGGATTCACCCCTCCACTTT.

The V call is TRBV30, the J call TRBJ1-2, with unresolved D. Trimming left V 4 bases short and J 5 bases short, with 14 bases between. CDR1 and CDR2 from the germline V gene are GTSNPN and SVGIG (reference sequence). The CDR3 is 13 amino acids. This CDR3 is CAWKEPANYGYTF. CDR3 in DNA: TGTGCCTGGAAGGAGCCCGCCAATTATGGCTACACCTTC.

This chain joins TRBV11-2 and TRBJ1-6; 7 bases are shared with TRBD1. With 5 bases clipped from V and 10 bases from J, the junction kept 8 bases outside the gene matches. The germline V gene has CDR1 SGHAT and CDR2 FQNNGV. This CDR3 spans 14 amino acids. The CDR3 nucleotides read TGTGCCAGCAGCCCCGACAGGGTAGGGTCACCCCTCCACTTT. Amino acid sequence: CASSPDRVGSPLHF. The variable domain in full, with the rest retrieved from reference TRBV11-2 and TRBJ1-6, is EAGVAQSPRYKIIEKRQSVAFWCNPISGHATLYWYQQILGQGPKLLIQFQNNGVVDDSQLPKDRFSAERLKGVDSTLKIQPAKLEDSAVYLCASSPDRVGSPLHFGNGTRLTVT.

V gene TRBV2 combines with J gene TRBJ2-7; TRBD1 might be the D (5 bases). The CDR3 length is 13 residues. V lost 3 bases, J lost 7 bases, and 13 bases lay in between. Germline assignment: CDR1 SNHLY and CDR2 FYNNEI. The CDR3: CASSDRARVEQYF. The CDR3 DNA is TGTGCCAGCAGTGACAGGGCCCGGGTGGAGCAGTACTTC.

V is TRBV7-9 and J is TRBJ2-7; 7 bases are shared with TRBD1. With 7 bases clipped from V and 0 bases from J, the junction kept 6 bases outside the gene matches. CDR1 is SEHNR, CDR2 FQNEAQ, per germline (reference sequence). CDR3 size: 14 residues. CDR3 region: CASNPGQSSYEQYF. The CDR3 DNA is TGTGCCAGCAACCCGGGACAGTCCTCCTACGAGCAGTACTTC.

The rearrangement joins TRBV3-1 (or the pseudogene TRBV3-2) to TRBJ2-5; a weak D match, TRBD1 (6 bases). CDR3 length: 16 residues. Trimming pared 2 bases from V and 3 bases from J, leaving 16 bases between. Germline V lookup: CDR1 LGHDT, CDR2 YNNKEL (reference sequence). CDR3 in amino acids: CASSQSSDRNKETQYF. The CDR3 region has the DNA TGTGCCAGCAGCCAATCATCGGACAGAAATAAAGAGACCCAGTACTTC.

The chain combines TRBV6-5 with TRBJ2-4, with D possibly TRBD2 on 7 matching bases. Germline V lookup: CDR1 MNHEY, CDR2 SVGAGI. V shed 7 bases and J shed 3 bases, with 16 bases lying between them. The CDR3 extends over 15 amino acids. The CDR3 here is CASTKGGAGKNIQYF. The CDR3 DNA is TGTGCCAGCACTAAGGGGGGGGCTGGCAAAAACATTCAGTACTTC.

This clone was recorded once. The V and J genes are TRBV5-4 and TRBJ2-1; D possibly corresponds to TRBD2 (6 bases). Trimming took 2 bases from V and 1 from J, leaving 10 bases between them. CDR3 size: 15 residues. The V gene's germline CDR1 is SGHNT and CDR2 YYREEE (reference sequence). The CDR3 here is CASSFGGKSYNEQFF. The CDR3 DNA is TGTGCCAGCAGCTTCGGCGGGAAGTCCTACAATGAGCAGTTCTTC. Full variable domain (outside the CDR3, taken from reference TRBV5-4 and TRBJ2-1): ETGVTQSPTHLIKTRGQQVTLRCSSQSGHNTVSWYQQALGQGPQFIFQYYREEENGRGNFPPRFSGLQFPNYSSELNVNALELDDSALYLCASSFGGKSYNEQFFGPGTRLTVL.

V and J are TRBV6-6 and TRBJ2-7; TRBD2 agrees at 8 bases. CDR1 is MNHNY, CDR2 SVGAGI, per germline (reference sequence). The CDR3 runs to 14 residues. Unmatched junction bases numbered 15, after V lost 11 bases and J lost 6 bases. In DNA form, the CDR3 reads TGTGCCTCCCACTCGGGGGGGTTATTAGGCGAGCAGTACTTC. This sequence encodes CASHSGGLLGEQYF.

This chain links TRBV15 with TRBJ1-5; 7 nucleotides match TRBD1. V lost 0 bases and J lost 3; bases outside the gene matches: 11. The CDR3 runs 18 residues. Germline-derived CDR1 and CDR2 are LNHNV and YYDKDF (reference sequence). Here the CDR3 DNA reads TGTGCCACCAGCAGAGATAGTCAGGCGGGACAGCCCAATCAGCCCCAGCATTTT. Translation: CATSRDSQAGQPNQPQHF.

The table lists this clone with a few counts. The chain uses TRBV28 and TRBJ2-5; TRBD2 agrees at 9 bases. This CDR3 is 16 amino acids long. From germline, CDR1 is MDHEN and CDR2 SYDVKM. V dropped 10 bases and J dropped 1; count of bases not matched to a gene: 13. CDR3 sequence reads: CATADPGLAVQETQYF. The CDR3 coding sequence is TGTGCCACCGCGGACCCGGGACTAGCCGTCCAAGAGACCCAGTACTTC.

This clone was detected a few times. V gene TRBV2 combines with J gene TRBJ2-1; the match to TRBD2 covers 9 bases. The germline gives CDR1 SNHLY, CDR2 FYNNEI. V trimming: 1 base; J trimming: 4 bases; junction bases outside the gene matches: 2. The CDR3 extends over 15 amino acids. The CDR3 spells CASSEGLAGYNEQFF. DNA for the CDR3: TGTGCCAGCAGTGAAGGGCTAGCGGGATACAATGAGCAGTTCTTC.

This clone has only one observation. CDR3 amino acids: CSARASYGYTF. The DNA of the CDR3 is TGCAGTGCTAGAGCCAGCTATGGCTACACCTTC. The chain combines TRBV20-1 with TRBJ1-2; no definite D call. CDR3 length: 11 residues. Germline loops: CDR1 DFQATT, CDR2 SNEGSKA (reference sequence). The germline V and J ends were trimmed by 1 base and 4 bases, with 4 bases remaining between them.